This is a list of T cell receptor beta chains from one sample in a study of long-term antiretroviral therapy in people with HIV. The data were produced by immunoSEQ multiplex PCR, yet TCRdb's version contains in-frame clones alone and is incomplete. The table shows 15,000 to 25,000 clones, with 90% occurring only once. This specimen consisted of unsorted PBMCs, obtained approximately 4.4 years before starting antiretroviral therapy. These receptors were taken from a woman aged 25 to 39 with HIV. Each CDR3 is given with its conserved first and last residue. The D gene is left open where the match is weak. Clone sizes are given selectively: once, few, many, or a class where the clone is expanded.

CAISEPDRLNGYTF | TGTGCCATCAGTGAGCCGGACAGGTTGAATGGCTACACCTTC | TRBJ1-2 | TRBV10-3 | TRBD1 | -
CASSLNQVTEAFF | TGTGCCAGCAGTTTAAACCAGGTGACTGAAGCTTTCTTT | TRBJ1-1 | TRBV6-5 | - | -
CASSEGQRNTEAFF | TGTGCCAGCAGTGAGGGACAGCGGAACACTGAAGCTTTCTTT | TRBJ1-1 | TRBV6-1 | TRBD1 | -
CASSGTGQAYGGYTF | TGTGCCAGCAGTGGAACAGGACAGGCCTATGGTGGCTACACCTTC | TRBJ1-2 | TRBV27 | TRBD1 | -
CASREDISYEQYF | TGTGCCAGCAGGGAGGACATCTCCTACGAGCAGTACTTC | TRBJ2-7 | TRBV27 | - | few
CASSPASQSQETQYF | TGTGCCAGTAGCCCAGCATCCCAGAGCCAAGAGACCCAGTACTTC | TRBJ2-5 | TRBV19 | - | -
CASSPMGGPGYTF | TGTGCCAGCAGCCCTATGGGGGGGCCTGGCTACACCTTC | TRBJ1-2 | TRBV7-2 | - | -
CASSYGSGSSYEQYF | TGTGCCAGCAGTTACGGCAGCGGTTCCTCCTACGAGCAGTACTTC | TRBJ2-7 | TRBV6-6 | - | -
CAWSGPLFAGGLGETQYF | TGTGCCTGGAGTGGCCCGCTCTTCGCGGGGGGGCTCGGAGAGACCCAGTACTTC | TRBJ2-5 | TRBV30 | TRBD2 | -
CASSLGPPSHEQYF | TGTGCCAGCAGCTTGGGCCCTCCGAGCCACGAGCAGTACTTC | TRBJ2-7 | TRBV5-5 | - | -
CASKNRDYNEQFF | TGTGCCAGCAAGAACAGGGATTACAATGAGCAGTTCTTC | TRBJ2-1 | TRBV2 | - | few
CASSYSMGQRDWDQYF | TGTGCCAGCAGTTACTCGATGGGCCAGCGGGACTGGGACCAGTACTTC | TRBJ2-5 | TRBV6-5 | TRBD2 | -
CASSAHGQGINEQFF | TGTGCCAGCAGCGCCCACGGGCAGGGGATCAATGAGCAGTTCTTC | TRBJ2-1 | TRBV6-4 | - | -
CASSRGTVAYNEQFF | TGTGCCAGCAGTCGCGGGACAGTTGCCTACAATGAGCAGTTCTTC | TRBJ2-1 | TRBV2 | - | -
CASSRRQGSNVGNTEAFF | TGTGCCAGCTCACGTCGACAGGGGAGTAATGTTGGGAACACTGAAGCTTTCTTT | TRBJ1-1 | TRBV18 | TRBD1 | -
CASSQGTGIYNSPLHF | TGTGCCAGCAGCCAGGGGACAGGGATCTATAATTCACCCCTCCACTTT | TRBJ1-6 | TRBV14 | TRBD1 | -
CASSPGLAGGREETQYF | TGTGCCAGCAGCCCGGGACTAGCGGGGGGGCGGGAAGAGACCCAGTACTTC | TRBJ2-5 | TRBV9 | TRBD2 | -
CASRSTGFNYGYTF | TGTGCCAGCAGGTCCACAGGATTTAACTATGGCTACACCTTC | TRBJ1-2 | TRBV2 | - | -
CAWNNQGHGEQYF | TGTGCCTGGAATAATCAGGGGCATGGCGAGCAGTACTTC | TRBJ2-7 | TRBV30 | - | -
CAISESRPGNGEQFF | TGTGCCATCAGTGAGTCCCGTCCAGGGAACGGTGAGCAGTTCTTC | TRBJ2-1 | TRBV10-3 | - | once
CSATYQETQYF | TGCAGTGCTACGTACCAAGAGACCCAGTACTTC | TRBJ2-5 | TRBV20-1 | - | -
CASSEALGLAGGHTNTGELFF | TGTGCCAGCAGTGAAGCGCTTGGCCTAGCGGGGGGTCATACGAACACCGGGGAGCTGTTTTTT | TRBJ2-2 | TRBV2 | TRBD2 | -
CASRLGTSGVVEQFF | TGTGCCAGCCGATTAGGGACTAGCGGGGTAGTTGAGCAGTTCTTC | TRBJ2-1 | TRBV19 | TRBD2 | -
CASSAGTGGDTQYF | TGTGCCAGCAGTGCCGGGACAGGAGGGGATACGCAGTATTTT | TRBJ2-3 | TRBV6-1 | TRBD1 | -
CASFWRGGGTDTQYF | TGTGCCAGTTTCTGGCGGGGGGGCGGCACAGATACGCAGTATTTT | TRBJ2-3 | TRBV6-1 | TRBD2 | -
CASSLTGLAGLTGELFF | TGCGCCAGCAGCTTGACCGGACTAGCGGGCCTCACCGGGGAGCTGTTTTTT | TRBJ2-2 | TRBV5-1 | TRBD2 | once
CASSPTGWGNEQFF | TGTGCCAGCAGTCCGACAGGGTGGGGGAATGAGCAGTTCTTC | TRBJ2-1 | TRBV2 | TRBD1 | -
CASATGWSGYTF | TGTGCCAGCGCCACGGGTTGGTCTGGCTACACCTTC | TRBJ1-2 | TRBV6-1 | - | few
CASSSGVGNQPQHF | TGTGCCAGCAGCTCAGGGGTGGGCAATCAGCCCCAGCATTTT | TRBJ1-5 | TRBV13 | - | -
CAWSVRSGYSYEQYF | TGTGCCTGGAGTGTACGTAGCGGGTACTCCTACGAGCAGTACTTC | TRBJ2-7 | TRBV30 | TRBD2 | -
CASSFTGGVNEQYF | TGTGCCAGCAGCTTTACAGGGGGCGTAAACGAGCAGTACTTC | TRBJ2-7 | TRBV7-8 | TRBD1 | -
CASRLAGGRDTQYF | TGTGCCAGCCGACTTGCGGGGGGTCGGGATACGCAGTATTTT | TRBJ2-3 | TRBV6-5 | TRBD2 | -
CASSSGQSSTGELFF | TGCGCCAGCAGCTCGGGACAGTCGAGCACCGGGGAGCTGTTTTTT | TRBJ2-2 | TRBV5-1 | TRBD1 | -
CATGRGGNTEAFF | TGTGCCACCGGCAGGGGGGGGAACACTGAAGCTTTCTTT | TRBJ1-1 | TRBV15 | TRBD1 | few
CASSRAGTSGTYEQYF | TGTGCCAGCAGCCGGGCCGGGACTAGCGGCACATACGAGCAGTACTTC | TRBJ2-7 | TRBV7-2 | TRBD2 | -
CASSIRQGEELFF | TGCGCCAGCAGCATTCGACAGGGAGAGGAACTGTTTTTT | TRBJ1-4 | TRBV5-1 | TRBD1 | -
CASSPREGAAGANVLTF | TGTGCCAGCAGCCCTAGAGAGGGGGCGGCTGGGGCCAACGTCCTGACTTTC | TRBJ2-6 | TRBV9 | TRBD1 | -
CASSLASGSNTEAFF | TGTGCCAGCAGCTTGGCTTCGGGCTCGAACACTGAAGCTTTCTTT | TRBJ1-1 | TRBV7-2 | - | -
CASSIGVGANSPLHF | TGTGCCAGCAGCATCGGCGTGGGGGCGAATTCACCCCTCCACTTT | TRBJ1-6 | TRBV7-2 | - | -
CASSFSLGYTF | TGTGCCAGTAGTTTCAGCCTCGGCTACACCTTC | TRBJ1-2 | TRBV19 | - | -
CASSPLGTAEAFF | TGTGCCAGCAGTCCTCTTGGGACAGCTGAAGCTTTCTTT | TRBJ1-1 | TRBV28 | TRBD1 | few
CASSLGVRSPVPQYF | TGTGCCAGCAGCTTGGGGGTCCGGAGTCCAGTCCCGCAGTATTTT | TRBJ2-3 | TRBV5-4 | - | -
CASSEQGAGREQFF | TGCGCCAGCAGTGAACAGGGGGCGGGTCGCGAGCAGTTCTTC | TRBJ2-1 | TRBV10-1 | TRBD1 | -